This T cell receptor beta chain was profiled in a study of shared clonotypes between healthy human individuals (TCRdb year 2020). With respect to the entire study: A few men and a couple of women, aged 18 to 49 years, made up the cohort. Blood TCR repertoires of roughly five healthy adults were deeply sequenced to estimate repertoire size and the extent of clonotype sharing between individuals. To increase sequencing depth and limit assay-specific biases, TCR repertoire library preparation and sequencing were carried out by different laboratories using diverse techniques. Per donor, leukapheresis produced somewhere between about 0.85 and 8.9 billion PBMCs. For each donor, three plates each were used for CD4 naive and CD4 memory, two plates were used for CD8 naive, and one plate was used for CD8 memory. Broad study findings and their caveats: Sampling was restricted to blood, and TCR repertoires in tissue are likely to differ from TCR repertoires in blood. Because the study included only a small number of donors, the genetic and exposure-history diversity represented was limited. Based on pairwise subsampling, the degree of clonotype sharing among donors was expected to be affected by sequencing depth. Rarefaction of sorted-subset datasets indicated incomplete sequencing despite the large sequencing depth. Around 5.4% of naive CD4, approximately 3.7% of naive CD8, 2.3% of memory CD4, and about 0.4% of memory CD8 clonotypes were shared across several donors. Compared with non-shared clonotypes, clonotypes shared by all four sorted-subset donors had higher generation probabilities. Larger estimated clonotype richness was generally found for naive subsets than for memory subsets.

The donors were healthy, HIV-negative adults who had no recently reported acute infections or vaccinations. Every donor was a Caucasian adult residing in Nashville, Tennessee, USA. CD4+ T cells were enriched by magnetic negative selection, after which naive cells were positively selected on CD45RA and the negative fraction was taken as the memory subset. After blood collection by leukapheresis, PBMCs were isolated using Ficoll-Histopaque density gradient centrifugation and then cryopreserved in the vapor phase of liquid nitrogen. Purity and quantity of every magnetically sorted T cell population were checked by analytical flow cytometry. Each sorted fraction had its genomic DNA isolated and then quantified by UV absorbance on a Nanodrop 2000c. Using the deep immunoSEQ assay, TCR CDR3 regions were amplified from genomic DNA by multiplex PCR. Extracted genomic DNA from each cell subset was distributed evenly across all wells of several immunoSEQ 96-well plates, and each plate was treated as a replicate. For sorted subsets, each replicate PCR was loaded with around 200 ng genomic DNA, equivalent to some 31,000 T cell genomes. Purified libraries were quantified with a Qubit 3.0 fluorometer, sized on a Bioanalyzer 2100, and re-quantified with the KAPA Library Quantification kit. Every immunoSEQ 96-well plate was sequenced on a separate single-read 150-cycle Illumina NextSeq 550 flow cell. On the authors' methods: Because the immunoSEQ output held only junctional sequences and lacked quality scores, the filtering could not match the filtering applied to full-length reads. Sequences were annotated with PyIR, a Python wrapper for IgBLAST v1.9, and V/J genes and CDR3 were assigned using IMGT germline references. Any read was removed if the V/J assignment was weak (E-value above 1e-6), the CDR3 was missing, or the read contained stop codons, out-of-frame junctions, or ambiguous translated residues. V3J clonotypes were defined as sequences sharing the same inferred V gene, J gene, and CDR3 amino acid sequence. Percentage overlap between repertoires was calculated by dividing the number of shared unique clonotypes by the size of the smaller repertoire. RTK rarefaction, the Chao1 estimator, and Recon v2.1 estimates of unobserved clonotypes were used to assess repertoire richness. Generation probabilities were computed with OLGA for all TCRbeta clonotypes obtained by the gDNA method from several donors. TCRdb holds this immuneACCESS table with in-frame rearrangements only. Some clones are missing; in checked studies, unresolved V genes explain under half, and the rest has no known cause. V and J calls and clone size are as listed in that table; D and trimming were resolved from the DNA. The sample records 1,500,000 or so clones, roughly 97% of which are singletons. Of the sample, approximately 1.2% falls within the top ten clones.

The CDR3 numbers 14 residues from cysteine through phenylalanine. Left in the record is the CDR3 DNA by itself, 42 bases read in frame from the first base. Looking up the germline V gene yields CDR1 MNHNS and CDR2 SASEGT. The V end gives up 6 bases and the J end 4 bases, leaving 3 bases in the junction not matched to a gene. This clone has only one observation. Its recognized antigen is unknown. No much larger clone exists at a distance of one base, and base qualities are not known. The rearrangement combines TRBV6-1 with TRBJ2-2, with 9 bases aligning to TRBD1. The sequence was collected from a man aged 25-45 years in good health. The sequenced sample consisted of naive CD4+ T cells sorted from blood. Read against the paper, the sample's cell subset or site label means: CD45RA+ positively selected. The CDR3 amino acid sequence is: CASSRDRVTGELFF. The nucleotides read TGTGCCAGCAGCAGGGACAGGGTCACCGGGGAGCTGTTTTTT.